The entry below describes one TCR beta chain. Its target is unknown. The sample comes from a study of cytomegalovirus exposure and HLA in healthy donors. The PCR was carried out with 60 Vbeta primers and 13 Jbeta primers. This table comes from immunoSEQ multiplex PCR, and its TCRdb copy is limited to in-frame clones, with some not included. The table has around 230,000 clones, over 80% seen once. The study's findings and limits: Researchers catalogued over 150 TCR beta chains as cytomegalovirus-associated. It emerged from a later analysis that several of the most significant clusters appeared to be linked to common viral pathogens.

Germline lookup yields CDR1 LNHDA and CDR2 SQIVND (reference sequence). This CDR3 contains 15 residues. After removal of 9 bases from V and 9 bases from J, the junction contained 15 bases not matched to a gene. The source material was PBMCs. The chain recombines TRBV19 with TRBJ2-1, with 9 bases fitting TRBD2. This receptor was taken from a man aged 35 to 55 in good health and CMV-seropositive. This CDR3 is CASGESGTSSREQFF. CDR3 bases: TGTGCCAGCGGCGAATCCGGGACTAGCTCCCGTGAGCAGTTCTTC.